One and the same sample provided the 18 T cell receptor beta chains below, sequenced in a study of blood T cell repertoires in COVID-19. Here immunoSEQ multiplex PCR was the method, and the copy in TCRdb shows in-frame clones only, minus some. This table holds 90,000 to 120,000 clones, roughly nine tenths found once. Specimen: peripheral blood. The origin of the receptors is a man in his forties or fifties with active or convalescent COVID-19.

CDR3 amino acids: CASSITGRGAYEQYF. The CDR3 DNA reads TGTGCCAGTAGTATAACCGGGCGGGGGGCATACGAGCAGTACTTC. This chain connects TRBV19 to TRBJ2-7, with TRBD2 matching over 8 bases. CDR1 is LNHDA, CDR2 SQIVND, per germline (reference sequence). The CDR3 has 15 residues. The V gene end was trimmed by 2 bases and the J gene end by 4 bases; junction bases not matched to a gene: 7. The variable domain in full, completed from reference TRBV19 and TRBJ2-7, reads DGGITQSPKYLFRKEGQNVTLSCEQNLNHDAMYWYRQDPGQGLRLIYYSQIVNDFQKGDIAEGYSVSREKKESFPLTVTSAQKNPTAFYLCASSITGRGAYEQYFGPGTRLTVT.

The chain has TRBV5-1 and TRBJ2-6; D gene ambiguous. The germline V gene has CDR1 SGHRS and CDR2 YFSETQ. Trimming shortened V by 0 bases and J by 4 bases, and 8 bases separated the two germline ends. The CDR3 is made up of 15 amino acids. This chain's CDR3 is CASSLERGGANVLTF. CDR3 coding DNA: TGCGCCAGCAGCTTGGAACGAGGAGGGGCCAACGTCCTGACTTTC.

The chain uses TRBV27 and TRBJ1-1, with D perhaps TRBD1 (6 bases). The V end was cut by 2 bases, the J end by 1 base, with 8 bases between. This CDR3 spans 14 amino acids. Germline CDR1 reads MNHEY; CDR2 reads SMNVEV (reference sequence). As DNA, the CDR3 is TGTGCCAGCAGTTTAGGACAGCCGAACACTGAAGCTTTCTTT. Translation gives CASSLGQPNTEAFF.

V and J are TRBV10-2 and TRBJ1-2; 8 nucleotides agree with TRBD1. After removal of 4 bases from V and 4 bases from J, the junction contained 11 bases not matched to a gene. The V gene's germline CDR1 is WSHSY and CDR2 SAAADI. There are 16 residues in the CDR3. The CDR3 protein is CASSGDDRGSSYGYTF. CDR3 in DNA: TGCGCCAGCAGTGGGGACGACAGGGGATCTTCCTATGGCTACACCTTC.

This chain joins TRBV18 and TRBJ1-3, with a tentative D call TRBD1 (5 bases). V lost 2 bases, J lost 4 bases, and 12 bases lay in between. The CDR3 runs 15 residues. Germline V gene lookup returns CDR1 KGHSH and CDR2 LQKENI. The chain's CDR3 is CASSPLTQGGNTIYF. The CDR3 bases are TGTGCCAGCTCACCATTAACCCAGGGAGGAAACACCATATATTTT.

The chain has TRBV15 and TRBJ1-2; TRBD1 aligns across 8 bases. CDR3 size: 13 residues. Per germline, CDR1 LNHNV and CDR2 YYDKDF (reference sequence). J was trimmed by 13 bases and V by 1 base; bases with no gene match: 8. In nucleotides, the CDR3 is TGTGCCACCAGCAGAGCCCGGACAGGGTGGGGCACCTTC. Protein sequence: CATSRARTGWGTF. Supplemented by reference TRBV15 and TRBJ1-2, the full variable domain reads DAMVIQNPRYQVTQFGKPVTLSCSQTLNHNVMYWYQQKSSQAPKLLFHYYDKDFNNEADTPDNFQSRRPNTSFCFLDIRSPGLGDTAMYLCATSRARTGWGTFGSGTRLTVV.

This chain uses TRBV30 with TRBJ1-2, with TRBD1 matching over 7 bases. This CDR3 spans 14 amino acids. Trimming at V came to 2 bases and at J to 5 bases, leaving 8 bases not matched to a gene. Germline-derived CDR1 and CDR2 are GTSNPN and SVGIG (reference sequence). The chain's CDR3 is CAWSSYRGGYGYTF. CDR3 DNA: TGTGCCTGGAGTTCATACAGGGGCGGTTATGGCTACACCTTC.

This CDR3 reads CASSPGARTGELFF. DNA of the CDR3: TGTGCCAGCTCACCAGGGGCGAGAACCGGGGAGCTGTTTTTT. The rearrangement joins TRBV18 to TRBJ2-2; a weak D match, TRBD1 (5 bases). The CDR3 covers 14 residues. The V gene lost 2 bases and the J gene lost 5 bases, with 9 bases spanning the gap. Germline loops: CDR1 KGHSH, CDR2 LQKENI.

V usage is TRBV30 and J usage is TRBJ2-1; the D gene is possibly TRBD2 (5 bases). The V and J ends lost 1 base and 9 bases respectively, with 16 bases between them. This CDR3 is built from 14 residues. The germline V gene encodes CDR1 GTSNPN and CDR2 SVGIG (reference sequence). This CDR3 reads CAWSGETGYFEQFF. The DNA of the CDR3 is TGTGCCTGGAGTGGGGAGACGGGATACTTTGAGCAGTTCTTC. Together with reference TRBV30 and TRBJ2-1, the CDR3 gives the full variable domain: SQTIHQWPATLVQPVGSPLSLECTVEGTSNPNLYWYRQAAGRGLQLLFYSVGIGQISSEVPQNLSASRPQDRQFILSSKKLLLSDSGFYLCAWSGETGYFEQFFGPGTRLTVL.

CDR3 residues: CAWSVGGSAYEQYF. CDR3 DNA: TGTGCCTGGAGTGTCGGTGGTTCGGCCTACGAGCAGTACTTC. This chain uses TRBV30 with TRBJ2-7; D ambiguous. Trimming left V 0 bases short and J 2 bases short, with 11 bases between. The CDR3 is 14 residues long. CDR1 and CDR2 (germline): GTSNPN, SVGIG (reference sequence).

V gene TRBV4-3 combines with J gene TRBJ1-3, with D unclear. The CDR3 sequence is 16 residues long. V lost 4 bases and J 0 bases, leaving 13 bases between the germline ends. Germline V gives CDR1 LGHNA, CDR2 YSLEER. CDR3: CASSLTFRGSGNTIYF. In DNA, the CDR3 is TGCGCCAGCAGCCTCACTTTTCGCGGCTCTGGAAACACCATATATTTT.

The DNA for the CDR3 is TGTGCCAGCAGTTTATCGGGGCTAGCGGGAGAGTACGAGCAGTACTTC. Protein product: CASSLSGLAGEYEQYF. The chain is built from TRBV27 and TRBJ2-7; 10 positions agree with TRBD2. Per the germline V gene, CDR1 is MNHEY and CDR2 is SMNVEV (reference sequence). After removal of 0 bases from V and 4 bases from J, the junction contained 6 bases not matched to a gene. The CDR3 runs to 16 residues.

In its sample, this clone was seen once. This sample includes further DNA sequences coding for the same CDR3. This chain connects TRBV28 to TRBJ1-1; D not resolved. There are 13 residues in the CDR3. The germline V gene has CDR1 MDHEN and CDR2 SYDVKM. V shed 1 base and J shed 4 bases, with 7 bases lying between them. The CDR3 spells CASSLLAGTEAFF. Written as DNA, the CDR3 is TGTGCCAGCAGTTTATTGGCTGGCACTGAAGCTTTCTTT.

This clone was counted once. V is TRBV15 and J is TRBJ1-1; 11 nucleotides agree with TRBD1. The germline CDR1 and CDR2 sequences are LNHNV and YYDKDF (reference sequence). The CDR3 is made up of 13 amino acids. After removal of 6 bases from V and 5 bases from J, the junction contained 2 bases not matched to a gene. The CDR3 sequence is CATRGTGGTEAFF. In DNA form, the CDR3 reads TGTGCCACCAGAGGGACAGGGGGAACTGAAGCTTTCTTT.

The chain uses TRBV4-3 and TRBJ1-3; the D gene is possibly TRBD1 (6 bases). This CDR3 contains 16 residues. V lost 3 bases and J lost 0, with 12 bases in between. Germline values: CDR1 LGHNA, CDR2 YSLEER. CDR3 sequence: CASSHVGQHSGNTIYF. The DNA for the CDR3 is TGCGCCAGCAGCCATGTCGGACAGCACTCTGGAAACACCATATATTTT.

The gene calls are TRBV5-1 and TRBJ1-6; maybe TRBD1 (6 bases). The CDR3 contains 15 residues. Per the germline V gene, CDR1 is SGHRS and CDR2 is YFSETQ. V lost 0 bases to trimming and J lost 4 bases, with 8 bases between them. CDR3 in DNA: TGCGCCAGCAGCTTGGGGACAGCGTATAATTCACCCCTCCACTTT. Translating gives CASSLGTAYNSPLHF.

The chain employs TRBV2 and TRBJ2-1; 7 bases agree with TRBD2. From germline, CDR1 is SNHLY and CDR2 FYNNEI. With V trimmed by 4 bases and J by 2 bases, 2 bases remained unmatched. The CDR3 consists of 14 residues. CDR3 sequence: CASSGGSPYNEQFF. The CDR3 DNA reads TGTGCCAGCAGTGGCGGGAGTCCCTACAATGAGCAGTTCTTC.

The chain is built from TRBV7-9 and TRBJ2-3; the D is unclear. The germline gives CDR1 SEHNR, CDR2 FQNEAQ (reference sequence). The CDR3 has 11 residues. V was trimmed by 3 bases and J by 4 bases, leaving 2 bases between them. CDR3 DNA: TGTGCCAGCAGCTTCTCAGATACGCAGTATTTT. It codes for CASSFSDTQYF.